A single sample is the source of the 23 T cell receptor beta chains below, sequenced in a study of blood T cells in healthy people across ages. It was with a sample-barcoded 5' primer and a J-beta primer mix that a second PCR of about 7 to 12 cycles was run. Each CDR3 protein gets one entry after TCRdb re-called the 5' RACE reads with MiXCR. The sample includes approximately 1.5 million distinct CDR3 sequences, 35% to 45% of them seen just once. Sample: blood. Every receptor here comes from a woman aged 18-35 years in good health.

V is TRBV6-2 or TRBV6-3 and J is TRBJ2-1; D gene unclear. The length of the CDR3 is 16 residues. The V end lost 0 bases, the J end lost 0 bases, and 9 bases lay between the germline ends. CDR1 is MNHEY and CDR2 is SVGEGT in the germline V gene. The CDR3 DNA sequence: TGTGCCAGCAGTTACTCCAGCGAGGCCTCCTACAATGAGCAGTTCTTC. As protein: CASSYSSEASYNEQFF.

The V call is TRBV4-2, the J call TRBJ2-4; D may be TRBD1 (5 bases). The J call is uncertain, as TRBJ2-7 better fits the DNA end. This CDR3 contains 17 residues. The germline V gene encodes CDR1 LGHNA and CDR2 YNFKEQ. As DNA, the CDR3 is TGTGCCAGCAGCCAAGCCTACCGACAGACATCAACCTACGAGCAGTACTTC. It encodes CASSQAYRQTSTYEQYF.

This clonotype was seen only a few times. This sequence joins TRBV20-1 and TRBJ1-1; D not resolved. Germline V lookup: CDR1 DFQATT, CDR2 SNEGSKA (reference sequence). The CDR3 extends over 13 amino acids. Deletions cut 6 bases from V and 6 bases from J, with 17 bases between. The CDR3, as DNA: TGCAGTGCCATAACCGTCCCAGACTCTGAAGCTTTCTTT. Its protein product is CSAITVPDSEAFF.

The CDR3 DNA is TGCAGCGCTGGGTCTATGGGTGGCTACACCTTC. It is translated as CSAGSMGGYTF. The chain couples TRBV29-1 to TRBJ1-2; D is ambiguous. CDR3 length: 11 amino acids. V lost 7 bases to trimming and J lost 7 bases, with 13 bases between them. The germline CDR1 and CDR2 sequences are SQVTM and ANQGSEA.

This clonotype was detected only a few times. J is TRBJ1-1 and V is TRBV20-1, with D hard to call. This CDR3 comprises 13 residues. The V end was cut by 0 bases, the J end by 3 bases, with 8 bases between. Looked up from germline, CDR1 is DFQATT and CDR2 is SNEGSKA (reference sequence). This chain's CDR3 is CSARDPPHTEAFF. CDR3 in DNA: TGCAGTGCTAGAGACCCACCCCACACTGAAGCTTTCTTT.

CDR3 sequence (DNA): TGTGCCAGCAGTTTAACGGCCAGCTATGGCTACACCTTC. It translates to CASSLTASYGYTF. The chain employs TRBV27 and TRBJ1-2; no firm D call. Trimming cost V 2 bases and J 4 bases, with 8 bases left between them. Germline V gene lookup returns CDR1 MNHEY and CDR2 SMNVEV (reference sequence). The CDR3 contains 13 residues.

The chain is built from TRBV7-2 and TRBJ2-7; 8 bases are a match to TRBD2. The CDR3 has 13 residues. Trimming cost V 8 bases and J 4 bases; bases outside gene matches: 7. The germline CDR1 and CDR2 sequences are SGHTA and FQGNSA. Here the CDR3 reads CASRSSGTYEQYF. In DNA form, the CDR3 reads TGTGCCAGCCGGAGTAGCGGGACGTACGAGCAGTACTTC.

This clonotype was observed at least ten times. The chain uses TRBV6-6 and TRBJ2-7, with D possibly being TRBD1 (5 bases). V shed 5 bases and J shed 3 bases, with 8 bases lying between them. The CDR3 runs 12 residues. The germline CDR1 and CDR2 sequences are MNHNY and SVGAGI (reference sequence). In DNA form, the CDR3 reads TGTGCCAGCAGTGGACAAGTCTACGAGCAGTACTTC. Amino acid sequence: CASSGQVYEQYF.

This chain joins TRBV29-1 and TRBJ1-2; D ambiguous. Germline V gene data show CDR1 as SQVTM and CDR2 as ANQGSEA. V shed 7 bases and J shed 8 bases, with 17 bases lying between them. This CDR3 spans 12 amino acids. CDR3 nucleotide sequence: TGCAGCGGGACCGAAGGAGGGCGAGGCTACACCTTC. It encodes CSGTEGGRGYTF.

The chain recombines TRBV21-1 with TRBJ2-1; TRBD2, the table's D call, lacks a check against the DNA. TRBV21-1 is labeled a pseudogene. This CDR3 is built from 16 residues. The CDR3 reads CASRVRLAGVLETQFF. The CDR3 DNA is TGTGCCAGCAGGGTCCGACTAGCGGGAGTACTAGAGACCCAGTTCTTC.

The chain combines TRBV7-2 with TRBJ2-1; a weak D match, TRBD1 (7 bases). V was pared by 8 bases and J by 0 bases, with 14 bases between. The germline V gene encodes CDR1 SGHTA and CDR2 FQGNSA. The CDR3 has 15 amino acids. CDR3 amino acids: CASCEEGASYNEQFF. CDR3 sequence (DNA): TGTGCCAGCTGCGAGGAGGGGGCCTCCTACAATGAGCAGTTCTTC. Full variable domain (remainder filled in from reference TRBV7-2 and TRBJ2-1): GAGVSQSPSNKVTEKGKDVELRCDPISGHTALYWYRQSLGQGLEFLIYFQGNSAPDKSGLPSDRFSAERTGGSVSTLTIQRTQQEDSAVYLCASCEEGASYNEQFFGPGTRLTVL.

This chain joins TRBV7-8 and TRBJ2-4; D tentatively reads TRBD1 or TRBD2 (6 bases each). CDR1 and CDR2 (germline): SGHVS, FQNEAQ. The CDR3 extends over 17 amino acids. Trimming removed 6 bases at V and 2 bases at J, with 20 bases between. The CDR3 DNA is TGTGCCAGCAGTGCACGCCGGTCGGGGGCTTCCAAAAACATTCAGTACTTC. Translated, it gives CASSARRSGASKNIQYF.

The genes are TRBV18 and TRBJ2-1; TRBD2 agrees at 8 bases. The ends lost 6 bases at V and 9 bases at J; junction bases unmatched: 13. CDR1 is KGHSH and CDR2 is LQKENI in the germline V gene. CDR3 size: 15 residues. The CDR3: CASSPTSGTYGEQFF. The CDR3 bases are TGTGCCAGCTCCCCAACTAGCGGTACCTATGGTGAGCAGTTCTTC.

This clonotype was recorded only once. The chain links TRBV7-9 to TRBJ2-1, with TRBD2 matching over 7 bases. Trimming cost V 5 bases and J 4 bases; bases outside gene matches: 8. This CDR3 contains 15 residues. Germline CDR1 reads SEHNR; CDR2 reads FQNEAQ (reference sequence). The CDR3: CASSLGGTEYNEQFF. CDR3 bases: TGTGCCAGCAGCCTGGGAGGGACGGAGTACAATGAGCAGTTCTTC. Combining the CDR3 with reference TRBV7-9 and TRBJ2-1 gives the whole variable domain DTGVSQNPRHKITKRGQNVTFRCDPISEHNRLYWYRQTLGQGPEFLTYFQNEAQLEKSRLLSDRFSAERPKGSFSTLEIQRTEQGDSAMYLCASSLGGTEYNEQFFGPGTRLTVL.

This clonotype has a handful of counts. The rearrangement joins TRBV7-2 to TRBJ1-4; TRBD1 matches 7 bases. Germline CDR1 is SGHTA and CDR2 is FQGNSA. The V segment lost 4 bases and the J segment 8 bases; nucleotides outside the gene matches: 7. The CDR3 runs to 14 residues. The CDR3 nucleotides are TGTGCCAGCAGCTCGAGGGGGCGGTGGGAAAAACTGTTTTTT. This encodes CASSSRGRWEKLFF.

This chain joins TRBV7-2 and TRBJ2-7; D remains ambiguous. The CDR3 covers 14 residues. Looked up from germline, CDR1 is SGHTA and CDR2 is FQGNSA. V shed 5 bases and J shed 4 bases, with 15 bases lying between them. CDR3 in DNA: TGTGCCAGCAGCGTAGATCCCGGGTTGTACGAGCAGTACTTC. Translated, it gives CASSVDPGLYEQYF. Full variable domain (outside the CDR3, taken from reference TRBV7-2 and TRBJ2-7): GAGVSQSPSNKVTEKGKDVELRCDPISGHTALYWYRQSLGQGLEFLIYFQGNSAPDKSGLPSDRFSAERTGGSVSTLTIQRTQQEDSAVYLCASSVDPGLYEQYFGPGTRLTVT.

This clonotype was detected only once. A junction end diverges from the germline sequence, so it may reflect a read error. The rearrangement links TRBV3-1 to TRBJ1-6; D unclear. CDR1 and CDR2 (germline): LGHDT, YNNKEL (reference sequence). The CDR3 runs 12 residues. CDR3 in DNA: TGTGTCAGCAGCCCCGGGCCTTCACCCCTCCACTTT. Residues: CVSSPGPSPLHF.

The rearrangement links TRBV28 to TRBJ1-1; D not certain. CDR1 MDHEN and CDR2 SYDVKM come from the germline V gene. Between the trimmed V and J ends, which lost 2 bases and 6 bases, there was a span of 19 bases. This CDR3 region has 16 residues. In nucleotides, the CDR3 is TGTGCCAGCAGTTTAGTGGGGATTAGCGCCGAGGCTGAAGCTTTCTTT. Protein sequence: CASSLVGISAEAEAFF.

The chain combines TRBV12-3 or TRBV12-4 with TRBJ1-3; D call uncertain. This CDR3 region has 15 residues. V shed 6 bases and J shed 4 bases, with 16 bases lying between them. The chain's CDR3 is CASSRPVYLGNTIYF. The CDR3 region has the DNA TGTGCCAGCAGCCGACCGGTGTACTTAGGAAACACCATATATTTT.

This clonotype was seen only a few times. DNA of the CDR3: TGTGCCAGCAGCTTGGGGGCCGCGGGTGAGCAGTTCTTC. As protein: CASSLGAAGEQFF. The J gene is TRBJ2-1, the V gene TRBV5-4; a weak D match, TRBD2 (5 bases). Between the trimmed V and J ends, which lost 0 bases and 9 bases, there was a span of 10 bases. The CDR3 is 13 amino acids. The germline gives CDR1 SGHNT, CDR2 YYREEE (reference sequence).

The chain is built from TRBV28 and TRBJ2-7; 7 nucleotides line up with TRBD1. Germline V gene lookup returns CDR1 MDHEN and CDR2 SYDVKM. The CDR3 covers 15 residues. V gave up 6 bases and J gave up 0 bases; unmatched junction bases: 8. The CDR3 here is CASSHLTGSSYEQYF. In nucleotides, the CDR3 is TGTGCCAGCAGCCACCTGACAGGGAGCTCCTACGAGCAGTACTTC.

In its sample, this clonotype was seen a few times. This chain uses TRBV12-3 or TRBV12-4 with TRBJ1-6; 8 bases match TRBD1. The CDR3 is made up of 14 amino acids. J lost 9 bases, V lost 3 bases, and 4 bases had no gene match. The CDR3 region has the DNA TGTGCCAGCAGTTTTCAGACAGGGGTTTCACCCCTCCACTTT. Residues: CASSFQTGVSPLHF.

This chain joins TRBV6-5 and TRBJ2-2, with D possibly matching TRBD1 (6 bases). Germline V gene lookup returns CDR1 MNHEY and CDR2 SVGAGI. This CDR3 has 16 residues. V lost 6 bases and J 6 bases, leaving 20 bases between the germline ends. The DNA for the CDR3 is TGTGCCAGCAGGCCTCAGGGGACATGGTCACCCGGGGAGCTGTTTTTT. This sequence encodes CASRPQGTWSPGELFF.